These 10 T cell receptor beta chains originate from one sample sequenced in a study of T cells in Graves' hyperthyroidism and ophthalmopathy. RNA transcripts gave rise to amplified TCR beta CDR3 regions. HTBI primers were the set used in a first-round RT-PCR of the TCR CDR3. Each CDR3 protein gets one entry after TCRdb re-called the multiplex PCR reads with MiXCR. The sample records 300,000 to 450,000 distinct CDR3 sequences, about 14% being singletons. The sequenced sample consisted of blood. Receptors originate from a woman in her 30s with Graves' ophthalmopathy.

A note on this clonotype: Being one base from a much bigger clone, this may be a read error. J is TRBJ2-7 and V is TRBV2, with 8 bases that match TRBD1. The CDR3 sequence is 15 residues long. Trimming cost V 6 bases and J 0 bases; bases outside gene matches: 7. The germline gives CDR1 SNHLY, CDR2 FYNNEI. The CDR3 reads CASRMDRVTSYEQYF. The CDR3 DNA follows: TGTGCCAGCAGAATGGACAGGGTTACCTCCTACGAGCAGTACTTC.

This clonotype was recorded a few times. The V and J genes are TRBV11-1 and TRBJ2-4; 9 bases map to TRBD1. The germline gives CDR1 SGHAT, CDR2 FQDESV (reference sequence). V was clipped by 1 base and J by 3 bases; unmatched bases: 7. The CDR3 has 17 residues. The CDR3 loop is CASSLGGQGLVKNIQYF. CDR3 nucleotide sequence: TGTGCCAGCAGCTTAGGGGGACAGGGTCTGGTCAAAAACATTCAGTACTTC. The entire variable domain, with the rest obtained from reference TRBV11-1 and TRBJ2-4, is as follows: EAEVAQSPRYKITEKSQAVAFWCDPISGHATLYWYRQILGQGPELLVQFQDESVVDDSQLPKDRFSAERLKGVDSTLKIQPAELGDSAMYLCASSLGGQGLVKNIQYFGAGTRLSVL.

The CDR3 region is CASSLVSAKSSYEQYF. For the CDR3, the DNA is TGTGCCAGCAGCTTAGTGAGTGCGAAAAGCTCCTACGAGCAGTACTTC. The V call is TRBV7-8, the J call TRBJ2-7; D remains unclear. Between the trimmed V and J ends, which lost 1 base and 0 bases, there was a span of 13 bases. The germline gives CDR1 SGHVS, CDR2 FQNEAQ. CDR3 length: 16 residues.

At least ten counts were recorded for this clonotype. This chain links TRBV5-1 with TRBJ2-3; perhaps TRBD2 as D (5 bases). The CDR3 sequence is 17 residues long. The V gene lost 0 bases and the J gene lost 0 bases, with 14 bases spanning the gap. CDR1 and CDR2 from the germline V gene are SGHRS and YFSETQ. The CDR3 region is CASSLEQARTSTDTQYF. The CDR3 coding sequence is TGCGCCAGCAGCTTGGAGCAGGCCCGGACTAGCACAGATACGCAGTATTTT.

In this sample, this clonotype turned up a few times. The chain carries TRBV9 and TRBJ1-4; D unclear. This CDR3 is 17 amino acids long. Germline V gene data show CDR1 as SGDLS and CDR2 as YYNGEE. Deletions cut 3 bases from V and 4 bases from J, with 19 bases between. The chain's CDR3 is CASSAGRAPSLNEKLFF. CDR3 bases: TGTGCCAGCAGCGCCGGACGGGCTCCGTCACTTAATGAAAAACTGTTTTTT.

This clonotype was found a few times. This chain uses TRBV6-2 or TRBV6-3 with TRBJ1-5, with a weak D call TRBD1 (5 bases). The length of the CDR3 is 14 residues. Germline V CDR1 and CDR2: MNHEY, SVGEGT. V was cut by 2 bases and J by 4 bases, with 9 bases left in between. The CDR3 here is CASSYGAMNQPQHF. DNA of the CDR3: TGTGCCAGCAGTTACGGGGCAATGAATCAGCCCCAGCATTTT.

Many counts were recorded for this clonotype. The chain has TRBV28 and TRBJ2-5, with D possibly being TRBD1 (6 bases). CDR1 is MDHEN, CDR2 SYDVKM, per germline. This CDR3 comprises 15 residues. Trimming removed 5 bases from V and 1 base from J, with 14 bases in between. CDR3 nucleotides: TGTGCCAGCAGTGGACAGACAGTGATCCAAGAGACCCAGTACTTC. The encoded protein is CASSGQTVIQETQYF.

This clonotype came up many times. This chain links TRBV18 with TRBJ1-5; D is possibly TRBD1 (5 bases). Between the trimmed V and J ends, which lost 2 bases and 9 bases, there was a span of 17 bases. This CDR3 region has 15 residues. Looked up from germline, CDR1 is KGHSH and CDR2 is LQKENI. CDR3 DNA sequence: TGTGCCAGCTCACCAGTGGGGGGACCTGGCCCGCCCCAGCATTTT. It encodes CASSPVGGPGPPQHF.

At least ten counts were recorded for this clonotype. The rearrangement joins TRBV20-1 to TRBJ1-1; D is uncertain. The CDR3 length is 12 residues. Trimming removed 5 bases from V and 2 bases from J, with 9 bases in between. Germline CDR1 is DFQATT and CDR2 is SNEGSKA (reference sequence). The CDR3 reads CSAPRVNTEAFF. DNA for the CDR3: TGCAGTGCTCCGAGGGTCAACACTGAAGCTTTCTTT.

This clonotype has ten or more counts. V and J are TRBV18 and TRBJ1-1, with 10 bases identical to TRBD1. V lost 4 bases and J lost 6; bases outside the gene matches: 8. Germline lookup yields CDR1 KGHSH and CDR2 LQKENI. CDR3 length: 15 residues. CDR3 protein: CASSRWDRGVAEAFF. CDR3 nucleotide sequence: TGTGCCAGCTCACGGTGGGACAGGGGCGTCGCTGAAGCTTTCTTT.